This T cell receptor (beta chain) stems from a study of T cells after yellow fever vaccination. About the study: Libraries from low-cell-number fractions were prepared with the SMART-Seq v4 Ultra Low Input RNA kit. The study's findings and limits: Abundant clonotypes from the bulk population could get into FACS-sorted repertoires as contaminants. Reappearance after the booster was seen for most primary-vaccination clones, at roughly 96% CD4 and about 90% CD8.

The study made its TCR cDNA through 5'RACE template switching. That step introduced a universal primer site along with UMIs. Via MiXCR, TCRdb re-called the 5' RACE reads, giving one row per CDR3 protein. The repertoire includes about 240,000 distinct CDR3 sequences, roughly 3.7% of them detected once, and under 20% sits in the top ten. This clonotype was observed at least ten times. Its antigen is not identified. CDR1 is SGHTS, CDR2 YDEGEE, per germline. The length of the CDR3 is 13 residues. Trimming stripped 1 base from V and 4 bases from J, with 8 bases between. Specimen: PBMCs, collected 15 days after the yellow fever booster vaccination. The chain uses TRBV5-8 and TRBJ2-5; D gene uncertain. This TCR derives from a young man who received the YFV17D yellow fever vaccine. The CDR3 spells CASSLRVVETQYF. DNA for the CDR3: TGTGCCAGCAGCTTGCGGGTTGTAGAGACCCAGTACTTC.